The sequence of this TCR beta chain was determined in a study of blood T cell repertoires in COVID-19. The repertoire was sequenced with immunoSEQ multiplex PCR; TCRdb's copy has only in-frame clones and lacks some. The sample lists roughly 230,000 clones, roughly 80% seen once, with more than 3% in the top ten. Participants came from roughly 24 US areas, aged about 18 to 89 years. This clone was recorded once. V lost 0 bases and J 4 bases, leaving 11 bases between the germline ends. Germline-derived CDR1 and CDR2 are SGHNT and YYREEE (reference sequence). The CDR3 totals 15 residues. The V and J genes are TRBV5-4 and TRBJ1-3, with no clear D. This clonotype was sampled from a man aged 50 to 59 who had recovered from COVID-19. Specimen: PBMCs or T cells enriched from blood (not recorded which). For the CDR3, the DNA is TGTGCCAGCAGCTTGGTAGGGAGCTCCGGAAACACCATATATTTT. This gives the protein CASSLVGSSGNTIYF.